This T cell receptor beta chain was sequenced in a study of regulatory T cells in long-lasting Graves disease. HTBI primers from iRepertoire and Arm-PCR of CDR3 regions yielded the TCR beta libraries. Each CDR3 protein gets one entry after TCRdb re-called the multiplex PCR reads with MiXCR. The profile shows about 460,000 distinct CDR3 sequences, around 15% of them singletons. Time point defined: newly diagnosed GD, antithyroid drugs for less than 3 months. RNA extracted from PBMCs served as the sequencing template. As collected, the peripheral blood samples measured around 9 milliliters each and went into EDTA tubes. CDR1 is SGHAT, CDR2 FQNNGV, per germline. The ends lost 6 bases at V and 5 bases at J; junction bases unmatched: 16. CDR3 length equals 18 residues. This clonotype appeared many times. These same data were also listed under a study on T cells in Graves' hyperthyroidism and ophthalmopathy.

The V call is TRBV11-2, the J call TRBJ2-1; TRBD2 matches 10 bases. The TCR originated in a woman aged 45-60 years with Graves disease. Here the sequenced sample was peripheral blood mononuclear cells (PBMCs), taken at new diagnosis, from a patient treated with antithyroid drugs. The CDR3 bases are TGTGCCAGCAGAAAGGGCCGGCTAGCGGGAGTTTCGAACAATGAGCAGTTCTTC. Protein sequence: CASRKGRLAGVSNNEQFF.